A selection of T cell receptor beta chains follows, all from one sample in a study of cytomegalovirus exposure and HLA in healthy donors. Using immunoSEQ multiplex PCR, the repertoire was profiled, and TCRdb retains in-frame clones only, with some absent. Of 150,000 to 200,000 clones listed, roughly 87% are singletons. Sequenced material: PBMCs. The receptors were sampled from a girl under two years old in good health and CMV-seronegative. CDR3s include the opening cysteine and the closing phenylalanine or tryptophan.

j_call | v_call | cdr3_aa
TRBJ2-2 | TRBV6-6 | CASSLLDRADTGELFF
TRBJ1-1 | TRBV5-1 | CASSLGQGLNTEAFF
TRBJ1-1 | TRBV9 | CASSVERFTEAFF
TRBJ1-1 | TRBV29-1 | CSVAEQGNTEAFF
TRBJ1-6 | TRBV2 | CASSDRGSSYNSPLHF
TRBJ1-1 | TRBV10-3 | CAIRDRGRDTEAFF
TRBJ2-3 | TRBV7-3 | CASSPTLAGGPDTQYF
TRBJ1-4 | TRBV25-1 | CASMRATNEKLFF
TRBJ2-7 | TRBV29-1 | CSVKKGEQYF
TRBJ2-3 | TRBV7-9 | CASSPSLAGVEGDTQYF
TRBJ2-2 | TRBV11-3 | CASSLTFGANTGELFF
TRBJ2-3 | TRBV4-3 | CASSRTSGSPDTQYF